Shown below are 21 T cell receptor beta chains from a single sample sequenced in a study of blood T cells in healthy people across ages (dated by TCRdb to between 2014 and 2016). The library was obtained by 5' RACE. The instrument was an Illumina HiSeq 2500. A second PCR of about 6 to 12 cycles was run with a J-beta primer mix and a sample-barcoded 5' primer. The public reads were reprocessed in TCRdb via fastp at Q25 and MiXCR, keeping in-frame beta chains. Entries that share a CDR3 protein sequence are merged under the most common genes and DNA. This sample has 700,000 to 900,000 distinct CDR3 sequences in its table, and more than 25% of those were observed once. The ten largest clones capture around 3% of the sample. This same sample was also part of a study on T cells of mothers and their children.

Sequencing used blood. The receptor source for this set is a boy younger than 18 in good health.

J is TRBJ2-5 and V is TRBV10-3, with TRBD1 matching over 7 bases. The V gene's germline CDR1 is ENHRY and CDR2 SYGVKD. CDR3 length equals 12 residues. V dropped 8 bases and J dropped 4; count of bases not matched to a gene: 4. The CDR3 spells CAIGAGGETQYF. CDR3 bases: TGTGCCATCGGAGCAGGGGGAGAGACCCAGTACTTC.

This chain links TRBV5-1 with TRBJ2-7; 8 nucleotides align to TRBD1. The CDR3 is 16 residues long. Germline lookup yields CDR1 SGHRS and CDR2 YFSETQ. V lost 4 bases and J lost 2; bases outside the gene matches: 11. For the CDR3, the DNA is TGCGCCAGCAGCAGGTCGCCGGGACAGGTCACCTACGAGCAGTACTTC. Amino acid sequence: CASSRSPGQVTYEQYF. The full variable domain, completed using reference TRBV5-1 and TRBJ2-7, is KAGVTQTPRYLIKTRGQQVTLSCSPISGHRSVSWYQQTPGQGLQFLFEYFSETQRNKGNFPGRFSGRQFSNSRSEMNVSTLELGDSALYLCASSRSPGQVTYEQYFGPGTRLTVT.

This clonotype was picked up a small number of times. The chain is built from TRBV20-1 and TRBJ2-1; D ambiguous. The CDR3 loop spans 13 amino acids. CDR1 is DFQATT, CDR2 SNEGSKA, per germline (reference sequence). The ends were cut back, 0 bases at V and 3 bases at J, with 6 bases in the middle. The DNA for the CDR3 is TGCAGTGCTAGAGAGACGTACTACAATGAGCAGTTCTTC. Amino acid sequence: CSARETYYNEQFF.

J is TRBJ1-1 and V is TRBV6-1; perhaps TRBD1 as D (5 bases). V lost 1 base and J lost 1, with 10 bases in between. CDR3 length: 15 amino acids. CDR1 MNHNS and CDR2 SASEGT come from the germline V gene. The DNA for the CDR3 is TGTGCCAGCAGTGAAGGCGGGGGATGGAACACTGAAGCTTTCTTT. Encoded protein: CASSEGGGWNTEAFF.

J is TRBJ1-2 and V is TRBV18, with D possibly matching TRBD1 (5 bases). Trimming took 2 bases from V and 2 from J, leaving 18 bases between them. Germline CDR1 reads KGHSH; CDR2 reads LQKENI. The CDR3 covers 17 residues. CDR3 residues: CASSPSLTRVENYGYTF. The CDR3 DNA reads as TGTGCCAGCTCACCATCCTTAACCAGGGTAGAGAACTATGGCTACACCTTC.

The chain has TRBV29-1 and TRBJ2-7, with D perhaps TRBD1 (5 bases). The V gene lost 6 bases and the J gene lost 2 bases, with 17 bases spanning the gap. This CDR3 contains 14 residues. Germline lookup yields CDR1 SQVTM and CDR2 ANQGSEA. CDR3 sequence (DNA): TGCAGCGTCCGGCCAGGGTGGGGAACCTACGAGCAGTACTTC. It is translated as CSVRPGWGTYEQYF.

The V call is TRBV28, the J call TRBJ1-2; D unresolved. Trimming shortened V by 7 bases and J by 8 bases, and 11 bases separated the two germline ends. Germline values: CDR1 MDHEN, CDR2 SYDVKM. This CDR3 has 11 residues. In nucleotides, the CDR3 is TGTGCCAGCAAGGGCAGAAGAGGCTACACCTTC. The encoded protein is CASKGRRGYTF.

This chain uses TRBV4-1 with TRBJ2-1, with TRBD2 identical over 8 bases. This CDR3 contains 16 residues. CDR1 is MGHRA, CDR2 YSYEKL, per germline. After removal of 0 bases from V and 7 bases from J, the junction contained 8 bases not matched to a gene. CDR3: CASSQDVAGGKNEQFF. The CDR3 region has the DNA TGCGCCAGCAGCCAAGACGTTGCGGGGGGAAAGAATGAGCAGTTCTTC.

V usage is TRBV5-1 and J usage is TRBJ1-4, with 7 positions matching TRBD1. The CDR3 totals 16 residues. V was clipped by 3 bases and J by 4 bases; unmatched bases: 9. Germline V gives CDR1 SGHRS, CDR2 YFSETQ. This chain's CDR3 is CASSSGQNFLNEKLFF. For the CDR3, the DNA is TGCGCCAGCAGCTCGGGACAGAACTTCCTTAATGAAAAACTGTTTTTT.

The chain carries TRBV4-2 and TRBJ2-2, with D tentatively TRBD2 (6 bases). The CDR3 consists of 15 residues. Germline V gene sequence: CDR1 LGHNA, CDR2 YNFKEQ. With 4 bases removed from V and 7 bases from J, the gap between germline ends came to 16 bases. CDR3 amino acids: CASSLSMGGNGELFF. CDR3 sequence (DNA): TGTGCCAGCAGCCTGTCAATGGGGGGTAACGGGGAGCTGTTTTTT.

The chain uses TRBV5-1 and TRBJ1-2; 9 positions agree with TRBD1. The CDR3 runs to 14 residues. Losses at the gene ends were 4 bases for V and 6 bases for J; bases not matched to a gene: 7. CDR1 and CDR2 from the germline V gene are SGHRS and YFSETQ. The CDR3 DNA is TGCGCCAGCAGCCAATCCGGGACAGGGAATGGCTACACCTTC. It yields the protein CASSQSGTGNGYTF.

The chain is built from TRBV24-1 and TRBJ2-1, with D unclear. The CDR3 totals 10 residues. CDR1 and CDR2 (germline): KGHDR, SFDVKD. V lost 11 bases to trimming and J lost 4 bases, with 5 bases between them. The CDR3 nucleotides are TGTGCCAACTTATACAATGAGCAGTTCTTC. Protein: CANLYNEQFF.

The genes are TRBV3-1 and TRBJ1-1; no firm D call. The ends were cut back, 0 bases at V and 4 bases at J, with 12 bases in the middle. CDR1 and CDR2 from the germline V gene are LGHDT and YNNKEL (reference sequence). This CDR3 is built from 15 residues. The CDR3 nucleotides are TGTGCCAGCAGCCAAGATCGGAGCAGTGCCACTGAAGCTTTCTTT. Translating it yields CASSQDRSSATEAFF.

This clonotype appeared a few times. The V gene is TRBV12-3 or TRBV12-4, the J gene TRBJ2-3; 13 bases are shared with TRBD2. After removal of 4 bases from V and 5 bases from J, the junction contained 9 bases not matched to a gene. The CDR3 has 17 residues. CDR3 nucleotide sequence: TGTGCCAGCAGTTGGGTACTAGCGGGGGGGCCGGTAGATACGCAGTATTTT. Translation gives CASSWVLAGGPVDTQYF.

This chain links TRBV7-6 with TRBJ2-5, with 8 bases that match TRBD2. CDR1 and CDR2 (germline): SGHVS, FNYEAQ. The J segment lost 7 bases and the V segment lost 1 base, leaving 8 bases of the junction unmatched. The CDR3 runs 15 residues. CDR3 sequence reads: CASSLGFSGGGTQYF. In nucleotides, the CDR3 is TGTGCCAGCAGCTTAGGCTTCTCCGGGGGGGGGACCCAGTACTTC.

This clonotype was seen only a few times. The V call is TRBV29-1, the J call TRBJ1-1, with D maybe TRBD1 (6 bases). Germline assignment: CDR1 SQVTM and CDR2 ANQGSEA. The V end was cut by 6 bases, the J end by 3 bases, with 17 bases between. CDR3 size: 14 residues. In DNA form, the CDR3 reads TGCAGCGTCGACGGGGGCAAGGCGTACACTGAAGCTTTCTTT. Translating gives CSVDGGKAYTEAFF.

V usage is TRBV20-1 and J usage is TRBJ2-7; D is ambiguous. The CDR3 contains 13 residues. The V gene's germline CDR1 is DFQATT and CDR2 SNEGSKA (reference sequence). Between the trimmed V and J ends, which lost 3 bases and 1 base, there was a span of 10 bases. CDR3 sequence reads: CSASLLSSYEQYF. CDR3 DNA sequence: TGCAGTGCTAGCCTGTTATCTTCCTACGAGCAGTACTTC.

This clonotype was detected ten times or more. The chain recombines TRBV7-2 with TRBJ1-4; D perhaps matches TRBD1 (5 bases). Germline lookup yields CDR1 SGHTA and CDR2 FQGNSA. V was trimmed by 3 bases and J by 8 bases, leaving 7 bases between them. CDR3 length equals 12 residues. The CDR3 DNA reads as TGTGCCAGCAGCTTTAACAGGGAAAAACTGTTTTTT. It encodes CASSFNREKLFF.

This clonotype showed up just a few times. This chain links TRBV7-2 with TRBJ2-1; 8 bases line up with TRBD1. CDR1 and CDR2 from the germline V gene are SGHTA and FQGNSA. Trimming removed 7 bases from V and 9 bases from J; junction bases left unmatched: 14. CDR3 length equals 15 residues. CDR3 region: CASTSGVVTGVEQFF. CDR3 bases: TGTGCCAGCACCTCAGGGGTGGTGACAGGGGTTGAGCAGTTCTTC. The variable domain in full, with the rest retrieved from reference TRBV7-2 and TRBJ2-1, is GAGVSQSPSNKVTEKGKDVELRCDPISGHTALYWYRQSLGQGLEFLIYFQGNSAPDKSGLPSDRFSAERTGGSVSTLTIQRTQQEDSAVYLCASTSGVVTGVEQFFGPGTRLTVL.

The chain is built from TRBV20-1 and TRBJ2-7; 8 bases line up with TRBD1. Germline assignment: CDR1 DFQATT and CDR2 SNEGSKA (reference sequence). The CDR3 extends over 13 amino acids. J gave up 5 bases and V 6 bases, and 9 bases lay outside the gene matches. The CDR3 sequence: CSADGQGVHEQYF. For the CDR3, the DNA is TGCAGTGCAGATGGACAGGGTGTACACGAGCAGTACTTC.

The chain employs TRBV20-1 and TRBJ2-3; TRBD2 matches 8 bases. Losses at the gene ends were 6 bases for V and 2 bases for J; bases not matched to a gene: 10. The germline V gene has CDR1 DFQATT and CDR2 SNEGSKA (reference sequence). CDR3 size: 15 residues. The CDR3 DNA is TGCAGTGCAAATAAACTAGCGGAGCCCACAGATACGCAGTATTTT. This codes for CSANKLAEPTDTQYF.